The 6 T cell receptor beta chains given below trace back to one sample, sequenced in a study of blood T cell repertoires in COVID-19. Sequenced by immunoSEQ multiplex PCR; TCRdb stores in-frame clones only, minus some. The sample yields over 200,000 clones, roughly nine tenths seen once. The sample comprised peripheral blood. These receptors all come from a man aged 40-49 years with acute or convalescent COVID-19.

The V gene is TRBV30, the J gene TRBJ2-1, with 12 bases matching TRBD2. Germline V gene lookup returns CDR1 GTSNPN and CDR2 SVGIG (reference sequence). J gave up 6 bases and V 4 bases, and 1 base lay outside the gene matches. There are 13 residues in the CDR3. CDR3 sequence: CAWTSGRANEQFF. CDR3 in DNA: TGTGCCTGGACTAGCGGGAGGGCCAATGAGCAGTTCTTC.

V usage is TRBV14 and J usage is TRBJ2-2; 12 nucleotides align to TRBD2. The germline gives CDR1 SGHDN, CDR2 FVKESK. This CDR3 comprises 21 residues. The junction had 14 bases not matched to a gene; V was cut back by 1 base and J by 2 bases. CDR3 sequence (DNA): TGTGCCAGCAGCCAAGCACTCGCGGGACTAGCGGGCGGGGCCAACACCGGGGAGCTGTTTTTT. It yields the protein CASSQALAGLAGGANTGELFF.

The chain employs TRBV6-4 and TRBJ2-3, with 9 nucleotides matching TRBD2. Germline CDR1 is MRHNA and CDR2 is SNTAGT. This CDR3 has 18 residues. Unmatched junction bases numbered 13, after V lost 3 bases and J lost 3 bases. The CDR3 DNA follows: TGTGCCAGCAGTGAAGAAGCGCGGGGGGGCATGAGAACAGATACGCAGTATTTT. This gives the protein CASSEEARGGMRTDTQYF.

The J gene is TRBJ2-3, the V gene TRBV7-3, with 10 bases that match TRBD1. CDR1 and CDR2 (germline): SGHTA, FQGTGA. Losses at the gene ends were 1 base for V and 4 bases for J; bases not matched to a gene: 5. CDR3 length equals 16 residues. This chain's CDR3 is CASSLIGTGDADTQYF. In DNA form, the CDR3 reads TGTGCCAGCAGCTTAATCGGGACAGGGGATGCAGATACGCAGTATTTT.

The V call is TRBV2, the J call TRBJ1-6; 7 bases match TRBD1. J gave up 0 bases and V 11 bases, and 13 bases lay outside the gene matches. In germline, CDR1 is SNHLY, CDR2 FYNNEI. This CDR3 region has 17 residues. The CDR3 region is CASNWGDSSSYNSPLHF. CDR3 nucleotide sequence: TGTGCCTCGAACTGGGGGGACAGTAGCTCCTATAATTCACCCCTCCACTTT. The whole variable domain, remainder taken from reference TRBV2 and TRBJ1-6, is EPEVTQTPSHQVTQMGQEVILRCVPISNHLYFYWYRQILGQKVEFLVSFYNNEISEKSEIFDDQFSVERPDGSNFTLKIRSTKLEDSAMYFCASNWGDSSSYNSPLHFGNGTRLTVT.

The CDR3 here is CASSLLPGQRNTEAFF. CDR3 sequence (DNA): TGTGCCAGCAGTCTTTTACCGGGACAGAGGAACACTGAAGCTTTCTTT. This chain uses TRBV28 with TRBJ1-1, with 7 positions matching TRBD1. The germline gives CDR1 MDHEN, CDR2 SYDVKM. There are 16 residues in the CDR3. After removal of 5 bases from V and 1 base from J, the junction contained 10 bases not matched to a gene.